This entry describes one T cell receptor beta chain. This clone was picked up many times. No antigen is known for it. Base qualities are not recorded, but no much larger clone differs from it by a single base. The CDR3 runs 15 residues from the cysteine to the phenylalanine. The sequence is cut down to CDR3 DNA, 45 bases in frame from base 1. Based on the germline V gene, the CDR1 and CDR2 sequences are SGHRS and YFSETQ. A distance of 10 bases separates the germline ends of V and J, which lose 3 bases and 1 base respectively. The data originate from a study of beta chain features in type 1 diabetes (dated by TCRdb to the late 2010s). With regard to the full study: Patients and healthy donors did not differ in mean age, gender distribution, total cell number or subset yield. Across all samples, roughly 110,000,000 sorted cells were examined, and cell number per subset correlated strongly with RNA yield. In the study, recently diagnosed type 1 diabetes patients and matched healthy donors were compared on the TCRB repertoires of their sorted circulating CD4+ T cell subsets. Whereas all 30 or so donors provided naive and central memory subsets, regulatory and stem cell-like memory subsets were isolated from just 8 patients and about eight healthy donors.

Each donor gave one peripheral blood draw, about 110 mL on average, collected into heparinised tubes. A BD FACSAria II was used to sort naive, central memory, regulatory and stem cell-like memory CD4+ T cells with a panel that included CD45RO, CCR7, CD25, CD127, CD95 and CD27. Purity was above 95% for every sorted population. PBMCs were separated immediately by Lymphoprep density gradient centrifugation and were stained directly, without being cultured. Samples were stained and sorted in pairs, with one healthy donor and one patient per experiment, so that batch effects were minimized. Findings and caveats that apply to the study as a whole: Naive, central memory and regulatory TCRB repertoires appeared to be more alike among patients than among healthy donors. Shorter templates might be favored by PCR, yet because patient and control samples were amplified and corrected together, any such skew would affect both groups equally. Patients with type 1 diabetes made fewer insertions and deleted more nucleotides at VDJ recombination sites, implying thymic rearrangement abnormalities. Because the HLA sub-analyses included only small numbers of individuals, any influence of HLA type on TCRB rearrangement was left unresolved. Because cDNA was sequenced instead of genomic DNA, activated cells with high expression could be over-represented, although the groups did not differ in activation or CD3 levels. In all four CD4+ subsets, TCRB CDR3 length was moderately but significantly shorter in type 1 diabetes patients.

The entire isolated RNA was reverse transcribed using the High Capacity cDNA Reverse Transcription Kit, and thus expressed TCRB transcripts were sequenced. Naive, central memory and regulatory T cell samples underwent deep immunoSEQ sequencing, averaging around 3.9 million total reads per sample. Sorted cells were lysed in RLT buffer, and RNA was extracted using DNase-treated RNeasy Micro or Mini kits according to cell number. Each cell subset was processed separately to prevent cross-contamination, with patient and healthy donor samples processed together. The immunoSEQ multiplex PCR was used to amplify TCRB sequences from cDNA, generating 87-bp fragments that spanned the CDR3 region. Sequencing of the amplicons was done on the Illumina HiSeq platform. The study's own analysis went as follows. Synthetic template baselines were used to correct PCR bias computationally, reads within Hamming distance 2 were collapsed, and singletons that could not be merged were discarded. By aligning reads against IMGT, V, D and J genes, CDR3 length, and insertions or deletions at six rearrangement sites were assigned. Clonotype counts were normalized to sorted cell number within each subset before computing true diversity and Gini coefficients with the tcR R package. The overlap coefficient, calculated on TCRB nucleotide sequences, was used to measure repertoire sharing. TCRdb took over this immuneACCESS table, retaining in-frame rearrangements with V and J assigned. Such tables are incomplete; in checked studies, under half of the missing clones stem from an unresolved V gene, and the remainder is unexplained. The V and J calls and clone size are taken from that table; D and trimming were inferred from the DNA. The sample records about 150,000 clones, around 10% of which are singletons. The ten largest clonotypes hold roughly 1.9% of the sample.

Source material: central memory CD4+ T cells from blood. This TCR derives from a man younger than 35 in good health. The chain is encoded by TRBV5-1 joined to TRBJ2-2; the D gene assignment is ambiguous. The nucleotide sequence is TGCGCCAGCAGCTCTCAACACCAGAACACCGGGGAGCTGTTTTTT. This gives the protein CASSSQHQNTGELFF.